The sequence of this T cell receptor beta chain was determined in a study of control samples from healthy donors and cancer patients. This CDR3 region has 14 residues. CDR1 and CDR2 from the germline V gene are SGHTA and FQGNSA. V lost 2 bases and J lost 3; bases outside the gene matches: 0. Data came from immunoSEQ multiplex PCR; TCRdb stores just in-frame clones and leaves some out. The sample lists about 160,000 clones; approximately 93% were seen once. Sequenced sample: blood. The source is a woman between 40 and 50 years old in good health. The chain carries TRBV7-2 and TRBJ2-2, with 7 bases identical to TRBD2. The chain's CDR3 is CASSLTSDTGELFF. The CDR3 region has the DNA TGTGCCAGCAGCTTAACTAGCGACACCGGGGAGCTGTTTTTT.